This T cell receptor (beta chain) comes out of a study of cytotoxic CD8 clonotypes in ibrutinib-treated CLL. Overall study context: Complete response was seen in 2 patients and partial in some 24; roughly 12 progressed and about 15 stayed remitted after a median about 68 months.

Study results and limitations: Progressing patients had sampling times that differed from those of sustained-remission patients. Private clonotypes, not public ones, expanded at ibrutinib response.

V lost 2 bases to trimming and J lost 5 bases, with 16 bases between them. The length of the CDR3 is 16 residues. Germline CDR1 reads SGHTA; CDR2 reads FQGNSA. Points on this clone: Its antigen is unidentified.

The protocol was immunoSEQ multiplex PCR, while the TCRdb copy is restricted to in-frame clones and leaves out a portion. The sample lists some 140,000 clones; 80% to 90% were seen once. The clonotype comes from a human donor with chronic lymphocytic leukemia. J is TRBJ2-1 and V is TRBV7-2, with D possibly being TRBD2 (8 bases). This sample comprised PBMCs, obtained after 24 months of ibrutinib treatment. CDR3 nucleotide sequence: TGTGCCAGCAGCTTACTTGGGACAGCGGGGGACAATGAGCAGTTCTTC. It translates to CASSLLGTAGDNEQFF. The full variable domain, completed using reference TRBV7-2 and TRBJ2-1, is GAGVSQSPSNKVTEKGKDVELRCDPISGHTALYWYRQSLGQGLEFLIYFQGNSAPDKSGLPSDRFSAERTGGSVSTLTIQRTQQEDSAVYLCASSLLGTAGDNEQFFGPGTRLTVL.